Here is one T cell receptor (beta chain) with its context. This clone occurred once. Its antigen remains unidentified. No much larger clone is present one base from it, and per-base qualities are unavailable. Focal radiation therapy combined with CTLA-4 blockade (ipilimumab) was tested in patients with chemo-refractory metastatic non-small-cell lung cancer. V loses 5 bases at its end and J loses 7 bases; junction bases beyond the gene matches: 6. CDR3 length: 14 amino acids, cysteine to phenylalanine. Just the 42-base CDR3 DNA is kept, in frame starting at base 1. CDR1 KGHSH and CDR2 LQKENI were looked up in the germline V gene. These data are taken from a study of radiotherapy plus CTLA-4 blockade in lung cancer (dated by TCRdb to 2017 to 2018). Study-level background: Among enrolled patients, roughly 20% had an objective response and roughly 30% reached disease control. What the study reported, not specific to this receptor: After treatment with radiotherapy and ipilimumab, TCR clones that came from tumors expanded in the peripheral blood. Increased serum interferon-beta after radiation, together with early dynamic changes in blood T cell clones, were reported to be the strongest predictors of response.

Libraries were built with the immunoSEQ multiplex PCR assay. TCRdb took over this immuneACCESS table, retaining in-frame rearrangements with V and J assigned. Such tables are incomplete; in checked studies, under half of the missing clones stem from an unresolved V gene, and the remainder is unexplained. In all, the sample holds over 85,000 clones, and around 84% of those were seen once. Of the sample, roughly 25% is held by the ten largest clones. Source: peripheral blood, taken from a patient treated with radiotherapy plus ipilimumab. Recombination joined TRBV18 with TRBJ2-1; the central 9 bases match TRBD1. This TCR was recovered from a human donor with non-small cell lung cancer that progressed on radiotherapy plus ipilimumab. Read as DNA, the sequence is TGTGCCAGCTCAATGTACGGGACAGGGAATGAGCAGTTCTTC. It translates to CASSMYGTGNEQFF.